This entry lists 27 T cell receptor beta chains sequenced from one sample in a study of T-cell reconstitution after alpha-beta-depleted transplantation in children. Unique molecular identifiers were built into the TCRbeta library. TCRdb reanalysed the PCR reads using MiXCR and keeps one entry per CDR3 protein. The data hold 250,000 to 400,000 distinct CDR3 sequences, with 23% observed a single time. Here the sequenced sample was PBMCs, mostly from graft donor cells, taken 180 days after TCRalphabeta/CD19-depleted stem cell transplant. These receptors were taken from a male patient under 18 who had a stem cell transplant for acute lymphoblastic leukemia, so the T cells may come from the graft donor.

V and J are TRBV12-3 or TRBV12-4 and TRBJ1-2; no clear D. The V and J ends lost 6 bases and 4 bases respectively, with 21 bases between them. There are 16 residues in the CDR3. CDR3 amino acids: CASSPGSSNPIYGYTF. The DNA for the CDR3 is TGTGCCAGCAGCCCCGGGTCCTCCAATCCAATCTATGGCTACACCTTC.

The chain joins TRBV2 to TRBJ1-2; 11 bases map to TRBD1. V shed 9 bases and J 8 bases; nucleotides not matched to a gene: 17. CDR1 is SNHLY, CDR2 FYNNEI, per germline. The length of the CDR3 is 16 residues. CDR3 region: CASQTEPGQGAWGYTF. CDR3 DNA: TGTGCCAGTCAAACCGAGCCCGGACAGGGGGCTTGGGGCTACACCTTC.

The V call is TRBV20-1, the J call TRBJ2-1; D possibly matches TRBD1 or TRBD2 (5 bases each). The CDR3 sequence is 14 residues long. Germline loops: CDR1 DFQATT, CDR2 SNEGSKA (reference sequence). Deletions cut 3 bases from V and 0 bases from J, with 9 bases between. In nucleotides, the CDR3 is TGCAGTGCTAGGGGGACGAGCTCCTACAATGAGCAGTTCTTC. It codes for CSARGTSSYNEQFF.

The chain employs TRBV5-1 and TRBJ2-1; 7 bases map to TRBD1. Germline V lookup: CDR1 SGHRS, CDR2 YFSETQ. The CDR3 has 18 amino acids. The trim removed 2 bases at V and 0 bases at J, leaving 11 bases unmatched. CDR3 coding DNA: TGCGCCAGCAGCTTAGACAGGGCTCCTCTCAGCTCCTACAATGAGCAGTTCTTC. Its protein product is CASSLDRAPLSSYNEQFF. The entire variable domain, with the rest obtained from reference TRBV5-1 and TRBJ2-1, is as follows: KAGVTQTPRYLIKTRGQQVTLSCSPISGHRSVSWYQQTPGQGLQFLFEYFSETQRNKGNFPGRFSGRQFSNSRSEMNVSTLELGDSALYLCASSLDRAPLSSYNEQFFGPGTRLTVL.

This clonotype was observed a handful of times. The rearrangement uses TRBV15 and TRBJ1-1; D gene unclear. V lost 5 bases to trimming and J lost 2 bases, with 15 bases between them. Germline CDR1 and CDR2: LNHNV and YYDKDF (reference sequence). CDR3 size: 15 residues. As DNA, the CDR3 is TGTGCCACCAGCGTAAGCTTAGTCCAAAACACTGAAGCTTTCTTT. Its translation: CATSVSLVQNTEAFF.

The chain links TRBV11-1 to TRBJ2-7; no definite D call. CDR1 SGHAT and CDR2 FQDESV come from the germline V gene (reference sequence). The V end was cut by 6 bases, the J end by 3 bases, with 30 bases between. CDR3 length equals 19 residues. CDR3 in amino acids: CASSSRRTGVARKFYEQYF. The CDR3 DNA sequence: TGTGCCAGCAGTTCCCGACGAACCGGAGTCGCCCGTAAGTTCTACGAGCAGTACTTC.

The table lists this clonotype with a few counts. The chain is built from TRBV18 and TRBJ2-5; D possibly corresponds to TRBD1 (6 bases). Germline CDR1 reads KGHSH; CDR2 reads LQKENI. This CDR3 has 13 amino acids. Trimming took 6 bases from V and 5 from J, leaving 13 bases between them. The CDR3 coding sequence is TGTGCCAGCTCCCCGGGACAAGAGGAGACCCAGTACTTC. Translation gives CASSPGQEETQYF.

This clonotype was counted between two and nine times. The J gene is TRBJ2-1, the V gene TRBV4-1; 14 bases are a match to TRBD2. Trimming at V came to 4 bases and at J to 5 bases, leaving 16 bases not matched to a gene. Germline V CDR1 and CDR2: MGHRA, YSYEKL. The CDR3 has 20 amino acids. DNA of the CDR3: TGCGCCAGCAGCCCAATGCCGGGACTAGCGGGAGAATCGGTGGACAATGAGCAGTTCTTC. This translates into CASSPMPGLAGESVDNEQFF.

This clonotype was detected only a few times. This rearrangement joins TRBV20-1 to TRBJ2-7, with TRBD1 matching over 7 bases. The CDR3 has 12 residues. Germline lookup yields CDR1 DFQATT and CDR2 SNEGSKA (reference sequence). V was pared by 6 bases and J by 4 bases, with 6 bases of the junction left unmatched. CDR3 residues: CSARRGQYEQYF. The CDR3 coding sequence is TGCAGTGCCCGTAGGGGGCAATACGAGCAGTACTTC.

The chain has TRBV20-1 and TRBJ2-7; D gene uncertain. The V and J ends lost 5 bases and 0 bases respectively, with 8 bases between them. In germline, CDR1 is DFQATT, CDR2 SNEGSKA (reference sequence). This CDR3 has 12 residues. The CDR3 spells CSAALSSYEQYF. DNA of the CDR3: TGCAGTGCTGCCTTGAGCTCCTACGAGCAGTACTTC.

This clonotype has a handful of counts. V and J are TRBV7-2 and TRBJ2-7, with D possibly being TRBD2 (5 bases). Germline V lookup: CDR1 SGHTA, CDR2 FQGNSA. This CDR3 has 15 amino acids. The germline V and J ends were trimmed by 5 bases and 1 base, with 15 bases remaining between them. The DNA of the CDR3 is TGTGCCAGCAGCCAGCGGCGAAGAAAATCCTACGAGCAGTACTTC. Its protein is CASSQRRRKSYEQYF.

This clonotype was seen at least ten times. The V call is TRBV5-1, the J call TRBJ2-1; 8 bases are shared with TRBD2. The length of the CDR3 is 15 residues. V lost 4 bases, J lost 2 bases, and 5 bases stayed unmatched. CDR1 is SGHRS and CDR2 is YFSETQ in the germline V gene. The CDR3 DNA reads as TGCGCCAGCAGCCCCACTAGCGGCACCTACAATGAGCAGTTCTTC. This gives the protein CASSPTSGTYNEQFF.

The V call is TRBV27, the J call TRBJ2-7; D perhaps matches TRBD2 (6 bases). V lost 4 bases and J 1 base, leaving 11 bases between the germline ends. The V gene's germline CDR1 is MNHEY and CDR2 SMNVEV (reference sequence). The CDR3 is made up of 14 amino acids. The CDR3 bases are TGTGCCAGCAGTTCCCGGGACTCTTCCTACGAGCAGTACTTC. Protein sequence: CASSSRDSSYEQYF.

This clonotype was observed a few times. The chain uses TRBV9 and TRBJ2-7, with 9 positions matching TRBD2. V lost 0 bases to trimming and J lost 6 bases; unmatched junction nucleotides: 4. This CDR3 comprises 14 residues. CDR1 and CDR2 (germline): SGDLS, YYNGEE. The CDR3 reads CASSVGGLAGEQYF. The DNA for the CDR3 is TGTGCCAGCAGCGTAGGGGGACTAGCCGGCGAGCAGTACTTC.

The table lists this clonotype with a few counts. This chain connects TRBV5-1 to TRBJ2-7; 10 bases line up with TRBD1. CDR3 length: 15 amino acids. Germline assignment: CDR1 SGHRS and CDR2 YFSETQ. The J segment lost 7 bases and the V segment lost 1 base, leaving 8 bases of the junction unmatched. The CDR3 sequence is CASSLLGQGPREQYF. In DNA, the CDR3 is TGCGCCAGCAGCTTGTTGGGACAGGGGCCTCGGGAGCAGTACTTC.

The chain combines TRBV7-3 with TRBJ2-6; D ambiguous. Germline CDR1 is SGHTA and CDR2 is FQGTGA. The CDR3 is made up of 13 amino acids. V was clipped by 2 bases and J by 3 bases, with 2 bases between them. The CDR3 sequence is CASSLGGANVLTF. The CDR3 DNA reads TGTGCCAGCAGCTTAGGTGGGGCCAACGTCCTGACTTTC.

The chain recombines TRBV20-1 with TRBJ2-5, with 8 bases aligning to TRBD2. From germline, CDR1 is DFQATT and CDR2 SNEGSKA (reference sequence). The CDR3 sequence is 13 residues long. V was clipped by 7 bases and J by 5 bases; unmatched bases: 9. The CDR3 loop reads CSERGPSGETQYF. CDR3 bases: TGCAGTGAAAGGGGCCCTAGCGGGGAGACCCAGTACTTC.

In this sample, this clonotype turned up a few times. At one of its ends the junction is not consistent with the germline gene, which may arise from a read error. The V and J genes are TRBV20-1 and TRBJ2-5, with D maybe TRBD2 (5 bases). CDR1 DFQATT and CDR2 SNEGSKA come from the germline V gene (reference sequence). The CDR3 sequence is 12 residues long. The DNA of the CDR3 is TGCAGTGCCAGCGGAATGGTAGAGACCGAGTACTTC. It codes for CSASGMVETEYF.

This clonotype was seen repeatedly, ten times or more. The V and J genes are TRBV5-1 and TRBJ2-1; D is ambiguous. Germline CDR1 SGHRS, CDR2 YFSETQ. The CDR3 sequence is 12 residues long. The V end was cut by 2 bases, the J end by 6 bases, with 6 bases between. The CDR3 region is CASSFTTNEQFF. The CDR3, as DNA: TGCGCCAGCAGCTTTACTACCAATGAGCAGTTCTTC.

The chain has TRBV7-9 and TRBJ2-7; 7 nucleotides agree with TRBD1. The CDR3 runs to 15 residues. Germline CDR1 reads SEHNR; CDR2 reads FQNEAQ (reference sequence). After removal of 3 bases from V and 2 bases from J, the junction contained 7 bases not matched to a gene. The CDR3 protein is CASSFFEQGTYEQYF. The CDR3 DNA is TGTGCCAGCAGCTTTTTCGAACAGGGGACCTACGAGCAGTACTTC. Combining the CDR3 with reference TRBV7-9 and TRBJ2-7 gives the whole variable domain DTGVSQNPRHKITKRGQNVTFRCDPISEHNRLYWYRQTLGQGPEFLTYFQNEAQLEKSRLLSDRFSAERPKGSFSTLEIQRTEQGDSAMYLCASSFFEQGTYEQYFGPGTRLTVT.

This clonotype appeared a few times. The rearrangement joins TRBV5-1 to TRBJ2-3, with 8 bases that match TRBD1. With V trimmed by 5 bases and J by 5 bases, 4 bases remained unmatched. This CDR3 contains 13 residues. CDR1 is SGHRS and CDR2 is YFSETQ in the germline V gene. The CDR3 DNA follows: TGCGCCAGCAGAACAGGGGGTGAAGATACGCAGTATTTT. It codes for CASRTGGEDTQYF.

The chain is built from TRBV24-1 and TRBJ2-1; D possibly corresponds to TRBD2 (5 bases). The germline CDR1 and CDR2 sequences are KGHDR and SFDVKD. The V end lost 6 bases, the J end lost 3 bases, and 17 bases lay between the germline ends. The CDR3 is made up of 16 amino acids. The CDR3 DNA follows: TGTGCCACCAGTCAAGGAGGTACGGGGAACTACAATGAGCAGTTCTTC. This codes for CATSQGGTGNYNEQFF.

This clonotype was found a few times. CDR3 loop: CASSLPGASADTQYF. CDR3 in DNA: TGTGCCAGCAGTTTGCCCGGGGCCTCCGCAGATACGCAGTATTTT. The gene calls are TRBV28 and TRBJ2-3; perhaps D is TRBD1 or TRBD2 (5 bases each). Germline CDR1 and CDR2: MDHEN and SYDVKM. The V and J ends lost 3 bases and 4 bases respectively, with 14 bases between them. The CDR3 covers 15 residues.

The chain combines TRBV9 with TRBJ2-1, with D uncertain. Germline V gives CDR1 SGDLS, CDR2 YYNGEE. The V end lost 4 bases, the J end lost 0 bases, and 8 bases lay between the germline ends. The length of the CDR3 is 14 residues. The CDR3 region has the DNA TGTGCCAGCAGCATTCGTGACTCCTACAATGAGCAGTTCTTC. Residues: CASSIRDSYNEQFF.

This clonotype appeared a few times. The chain couples TRBV5-1 to TRBJ2-7; 8 bases fit TRBD2. Germline trimming cut 0 bases from V and 2 bases from J; bases unmatched to any gene: 4. Germline assignment: CDR1 SGHRS and CDR2 YFSETQ. The CDR3 sequence is 15 residues long. The CDR3 bases are TGCGCCAGCAGCTTGGGACTAGCGATCCCCTACGAGCAGTACTTC. Translated: CASSLGLAIPYEQYF.

This clonotype occurred a few times. The CDR3 DNA reads TGCAGTGCCCCTGGCGCTCCGCGGGATTCACCCCTCCACTTT. Translation gives CSAPGAPRDSPLHF. The rearrangement links TRBV20-1 to TRBJ1-6; D is unclear. V gave up 6 bases and J gave up 8 bases, with 17 bases separating them. CDR3 length: 14 amino acids. Germline V gene sequence: CDR1 DFQATT, CDR2 SNEGSKA (reference sequence).

V gene TRBV19 combines with J gene TRBJ2-7; D is possibly TRBD2 (5 bases). Germline CDR1 LNHDA, CDR2 SQIVND (reference sequence). The CDR3 runs to 14 residues. Between the trimmed V and J ends, which lost 3 bases and 4 bases, there was a span of 13 bases. In DNA form, the CDR3 reads TGTGCCAGTAGTATCGGTTCGCGGGCATACGAGCAGTACTTC. Amino acid sequence: CASSIGSRAYEQYF.